This entry lists 30 T cell receptor beta chains sequenced from one sample in a study of graft-versus-host responses after intestinal transplantation. This table comes from immunoSEQ multiplex PCR, and its TCRdb copy is limited to in-frame clones, with some not included. The sample has 5,500 or so clones; over 70% are singletons. The material was PBMCs, obtained just under 330 days after intestinal transplant. These receptors all come from a human patient who received an intestinal transplant, so some T cells may come from the graft donor.

The chain carries TRBV10-3 and TRBJ2-3, with D possibly TRBD2 on 6 matching bases. The ends were cut back, 0 bases at V and 6 bases at J, with 19 bases in the middle. The CDR3 is 17 amino acids. Germline values: CDR1 ENHRY, CDR2 SYGVKD. DNA for the CDR3: TGTGCCATCAGTGAGTCCACGCCGGGACTCCAGTCGGATACGCAGTATTTT. Protein product: CAISESTPGLQSDTQYF.

The chain employs TRBV9 and TRBJ2-1; D possibly corresponds to TRBD2 (6 bases). Trimming took off 1 base at V and 8 bases at J, with 10 bases between the two ends. This CDR3 has 13 amino acids. The germline V gene encodes CDR1 SGDLS and CDR2 YYNGEE. The CDR3 loop is CASSVFGRDEQFF. The CDR3 nucleotides read TGTGCCAGCAGCGTATTCGGGAGAGATGAGCAGTTCTTC.

The rearrangement joins TRBV6-6 to TRBJ1-6; 8 bases fit TRBD1. This CDR3 spans 14 amino acids. Trimming cost V 6 bases and J 8 bases; bases outside gene matches: 6. Germline V lookup: CDR1 MNHNY, CDR2 SVGAGI (reference sequence). The CDR3 spells CASSRTGSDSPLHF. DNA for the CDR3: TGTGCCAGCAGCCGGACAGGGTCGGATTCACCCCTCCACTTT.

The chain recombines TRBV5-6 with TRBJ2-7; D is ambiguous. The CDR3 has 14 amino acids. Germline V lookup: CDR1 SGHDT, CDR2 YYEEEE. The V gene lost 1 base and the J gene lost 1 base, with 9 bases spanning the gap. As DNA, the CDR3 is TGTGCCAGCAGCTTGTTACTTTATTCCTACGAGCAGTACTTC. It codes for CASSLLLYSYEQYF.

The V and J genes are TRBV28 and TRBJ2-7, with D maybe TRBD1 (5 bases). Germline V gene data show CDR1 as MDHEN and CDR2 as SYDVKM. V was trimmed by 5 bases and J by 1 base, leaving 12 bases between them. This CDR3 is 14 amino acids long. Here the CDR3 DNA reads TGTGCCAGCAGTCCAGGGCTACCTTCCTACGAGCAGTACTTC. This gives the protein CASSPGLPSYEQYF.

The rearrangement joins TRBV21-1 to TRBJ2-1. TRBV21-1 is a pseudogene locus. This CDR3 is built from 16 residues. The CDR3 DNA reads as TGTGCCAGCAGCAAAGTGTCACCCCTCCTAGGGAATGAGCAGTTCTTC. It codes for CASSKVSPLLGNEQFF.

The chain employs TRBV6-1 and TRBJ2-3; 13 nucleotides match TRBD2. Losses at the gene ends were 2 bases for V and 4 bases for J; bases not matched to a gene: 0. Germline CDR1 MNHNS, CDR2 SASEGT. This CDR3 comprises 15 residues. CDR3 DNA: TGTGCCAGCAGTGAAACTAGCGGGGGGGCAGATACGCAGTATTTT. Its translation is CASSETSGGADTQYF.

This chain connects TRBV4-3 to TRBJ2-7; a weak D match, TRBD1 (5 bases). CDR3 size: 16 residues. V dropped 0 bases and J dropped 3 bases, with 15 bases sitting between them. The germline V gene has CDR1 LGHNA and CDR2 YSLEER. CDR3 DNA sequence: TGCGCCAGCAGCCAAGAGACAGCTCCTCTGAGCTACGAGCAGTACTTC. This sequence encodes CASSQETAPLSYEQYF.

The chain uses TRBV2 and TRBJ1-6; no reliable D call. Germline CDR1 and CDR2: SNHLY and FYNNEI. V lost 6 bases, J lost 4 bases, and 10 bases lay in between. The CDR3 extends over 14 amino acids. CDR3 sequence: CASSETPYNSPLHF. CDR3 nucleotides: TGTGCCAGCAGCGAAACACCTTATAATTCACCCCTCCACTTT.

The chain carries TRBV5-3 and TRBJ1-2; 7 bases align to TRBD1. TRBV5-3 is an ORF, and what it does is uncertain. V dropped 2 bases and J dropped 7; count of bases not matched to a gene: 5. This CDR3 region has 13 residues. The CDR3 protein is CARSLGDSCGYTF. The DNA of the CDR3 is TGTGCCAGAAGCTTAGGGGACAGCTGTGGCTACACCTTC.

The chain combines TRBV30 with TRBJ1-1, with unresolved D. The CDR3 contains 13 residues. Between the trimmed V and J ends, which lost 3 bases and 0 bases, there was a span of 8 bases. Germline V gives CDR1 GTSNPN, CDR2 SVGIG (reference sequence). The CDR3 DNA is TGTGCCTGGAGCCGATCAATGAACACTGAAGCTTTCTTT. Amino acid sequence: CAWSRSMNTEAFF. Full variable domain (missing parts from reference TRBV30 and TRBJ1-1): SQTIHQWPATLVQPVGSPLSLECTVEGTSNPNLYWYRQAAGRGLQLLFYSVGIGQISSEVPQNLSASRPQDRQFILSSKKLLLSDSGFYLCAWSRSMNTEAFFGQGTRLTVV.

Only a few counts were recorded for this clone. V gene TRBV7-9 combines with J gene TRBJ1-1; D possibly corresponds to TRBD1 (5 bases). The germline gives CDR1 SEHNR, CDR2 FQNEAQ (reference sequence). CDR3 length equals 14 residues. The V and J ends lost 5 bases and 0 bases respectively, with 10 bases between them. The CDR3 region is CASSNRSMNTEAFF. CDR3 bases: TGTGCCAGCAGCAACAGGAGCATGAACACTGAAGCTTTCTTT.

The chain uses TRBV4-3 and TRBJ2-3; D uncertain. Trimming stripped 4 bases from V and 0 bases from J, with 14 bases between. The CDR3 contains 16 residues. Germline V gives CDR1 LGHNA, CDR2 YSLEER. The CDR3, as DNA: TGCGCCAGCAGCCGGTCGGCACTGCCTAGCACAGATACGCAGTATTTT. Amino acids: CASSRSALPSTDTQYF.

This clone was seen a few times. This chain joins TRBV19 and TRBJ1-5, with a possible D match to TRBD1 (5 bases). There are 15 residues in the CDR3. V was shortened by 3 bases and J by 3 bases, with 12 bases between the two germline ends. Germline V CDR1 and CDR2: LNHDA, SQIVND (reference sequence). As DNA, the CDR3 is TGTGCCAGTAGTATCTGGCAGGGCTTCAATCAGCCCCAGCATTTT. The encoded protein is CASSIWQGFNQPQHF.

This rearrangement joins TRBV4-1 to TRBJ2-5, with D perhaps TRBD1 or TRBD2 (6 bases each). Trimming shortened V by 0 bases and J by 5 bases, and 10 bases separated the two germline ends. CDR1 and CDR2 from the germline V gene are MGHRA and YSYEKL. The CDR3 covers 14 residues. The CDR3 DNA sequence: TGCGCCAGCAGCCAAGAGGGGGGCTGGGAGACCCAGTACTTC. This translates into CASSQEGGWETQYF.

The V call is TRBV7-6, the J call TRBJ2-3, with D perhaps TRBD2 (6 bases). The V and J ends lost 2 bases and 4 bases respectively, with 16 bases between them. This CDR3 has 16 residues. Germline loops: CDR1 SGHVS, CDR2 FNYEAQ. The CDR3 region has the DNA TGTGCCAGCAGCTTAATGGTGGGAGGTAGTGCAGATACGCAGTATTTT. It translates to CASSLMVGGSADTQYF.

This chain uses TRBV29-1 with TRBJ2-1; 9 bases align to TRBD2. Trimming took 0 bases from V and 7 from J; bases not matched to a gene: 10. CDR1 and CDR2 (germline): SQVTM, ANQGSEA. CDR3 length: 16 amino acids. The DNA of the CDR3 is TGCAGCGTTGAAGATGGAGCGGGGGGACTTCGGAATGAGCAGTTCTTC. It yields the protein CSVEDGAGGLRNEQFF.

The V call is TRBV27, the J call TRBJ1-3, with a tentative D call TRBD1 (6 bases). V lost 5 bases and J lost 2, with 22 bases in between. The length of the CDR3 is 18 residues. Per germline, CDR1 MNHEY and CDR2 SMNVEV (reference sequence). CDR3 DNA: TGTGCCAGCAGTCCCTATTGGCCCACAGGGTTGGCTGGAAACACCATATATTTT. Its translation: CASSPYWPTGLAGNTIYF.

This chain joins TRBV25-1 and TRBJ2-7; weak D call: TRBD2 (7 bases). This CDR3 contains 15 residues. V gave up 3 bases and J gave up 6 bases, with 18 bases separating them. Germline CDR1 is MGHDK and CDR2 is SYGVNS. CDR3 loop: CASSDRGGVIPEQYF. The DNA for the CDR3 is TGTGCCAGCAGTGATCGCGGGGGCGTAATCCCCGAGCAGTACTTC.

The J gene is TRBJ2-7, the V gene TRBV2; 9 bases are shared with TRBD2. Trimming at V came to 7 bases and at J to 1 base, leaving 5 bases not matched to a gene. Germline assignment: CDR1 SNHLY and CDR2 FYNNEI. The CDR3 extends over 14 amino acids. The CDR3 here is CASIGRGGSYEQYF. CDR3 bases: TGTGCCAGCATCGGGCGGGGGGGTTCCTACGAGCAGTACTTC. The variable domain in full, with the rest retrieved from reference TRBV2 and TRBJ2-7, is EPEVTQTPSHQVTQMGQEVILRCVPISNHLYFYWYRQILGQKVEFLVSFYNNEISEKSEIFDDQFSVERPDGSNFTLKIRSTKLEDSAMYFCASIGRGGSYEQYFGPGTRLTVT.

V is TRBV30 and J is TRBJ1-1, with D perhaps TRBD1 (6 bases). Between the trimmed V and J ends, which lost 2 bases and 1 base, there was a span of 14 bases. The CDR3 covers 15 residues. CDR1 is GTSNPN and CDR2 is SVGIG in the germline V gene (reference sequence). CDR3 sequence: CAWSRAGQSNTEAFF. CDR3 DNA sequence: TGTGCCTGGAGTCGAGCCGGACAGTCGAACACTGAAGCTTTCTTT.

The J gene is TRBJ1-6, the V gene TRBV4-3; no clear D. V was cut by 5 bases and J by 7 bases, with 15 bases left in between. Germline V gene sequence: CDR1 LGHNA, CDR2 YSLEER. This CDR3 region has 15 residues. In DNA form, the CDR3 reads TGCGCCAGCAGCATAAGATCAGACGGCAATTCACCCCTCCACTTT. It yields the protein CASSIRSDGNSPLHF.

This chain links TRBV9 with TRBJ1-4, with 7 positions matching TRBD1. This CDR3 contains 15 residues. The V gene's germline CDR1 is SGDLS and CDR2 YYNGEE. The trim removed 2 bases at V and 4 bases at J, leaving 5 bases unmatched. The CDR3 loop is CASSVTGMGNEKLFF. The CDR3, as DNA: TGTGCCAGCAGCGTGACAGGGATGGGTAATGAAAAACTGTTTTTT.

The chain recombines TRBV7-8 with TRBJ1-2; weak D call: TRBD1 (5 bases). CDR1 is SGHVS, CDR2 FQNEAQ, per germline. Trimming took 2 bases from V and 8 from J, leaving 15 bases between them. The CDR3 consists of 14 residues. CDR3 region: CASSLLRGEGGYTF. CDR3 in DNA: TGTGCCAGCAGCTTACTTCGAGGGGAAGGCGGCTACACCTTC. Full variable domain (rest looked up from reference TRBV7-8 and TRBJ1-2): GAGVSQSPRYKVAKRGQDVALRCDPISGHVSLFWYQQALGQGPEFLTYFQNEAQLDKSGLPSDRFFAERPEGSVSTLKIQRTQQEDSAVYLCASSLLRGEGGYTFGSGTRLTVV.

The chain has TRBV19 and TRBJ1-4, with a tentative D call TRBD1 (6 bases). The CDR3 consists of 15 residues. Germline lookup yields CDR1 LNHDA and CDR2 SQIVND (reference sequence). Trimming removed 6 bases at V and 7 bases at J, with 18 bases between. The CDR3 DNA follows: TGTGCCAGTAGCCTCCAGGAGGGGGATGTTGAAAAACTGTTTTTT. This codes for CASSLQEGDVEKLFF.

The CDR3 DNA reads as TGTGCCACCAGCAGAGGGACAGGGGGCGGGAATGAGCAGTTCTTC. Translating it yields CATSRGTGGGNEQFF. V gene TRBV15 combines with J gene TRBJ2-1; the match to TRBD1 covers 11 bases. Trimming took 1 base from V and 7 from J; bases not matched to a gene: 3. CDR1 and CDR2 from the germline V gene are LNHNV and YYDKDF (reference sequence). This CDR3 has 15 residues.

The J gene is TRBJ2-3, the V gene TRBV6-4; 10 positions match TRBD2. V lost 4 bases and J lost 2; bases outside the gene matches: 6. The CDR3 is 16 residues long. The V gene's germline CDR1 is MRHNA and CDR2 SNTAGT. The chain's CDR3 is CASSGLAGEPTDTQYF. Here the CDR3 DNA reads TGTGCCAGCAGTGGGCTAGCGGGGGAGCCCACAGATACGCAGTATTTT.

The chain uses TRBV5-1 and TRBJ2-6; D is undetermined. CDR3 length: 18 amino acids. The germline V gene has CDR1 SGHRS and CDR2 YFSETQ. The V gene lost 0 bases and the J gene lost 0 bases, with 13 bases spanning the gap. The chain's CDR3 is CASSLEPTALSGANVLTF. In DNA, the CDR3 is TGCGCCAGCAGCTTGGAGCCGACGGCACTCTCTGGGGCCAACGTCCTGACTTTC.

The V gene is TRBV29-1, the J gene TRBJ2-7, with 7 bases identical to TRBD1. The germline V gene encodes CDR1 SQVTM and CDR2 ANQGSEA. CDR3 length: 15 amino acids. J gave up 1 base and V 4 bases, and 10 bases lay outside the gene matches. CDR3 coding DNA: TGCAGCGTTGCGGGACAGCAAGAAGGTTCCTACGAGCAGTACTTC. It yields the protein CSVAGQQEGSYEQYF.

CDR3 sequence: CASSLARGPLNEQFF. The CDR3 nucleotides read TGTGCCAGCAGCTTAGCGCGGGGCCCCCTCAATGAGCAGTTCTTC. The chain is built from TRBV7-2 and TRBJ2-1; possibly TRBD2 for D (6 bases). Trimming cost V 0 bases and J 6 bases, with 12 bases left between them. The CDR3 runs to 15 residues. The germline CDR1 and CDR2 sequences are SGHTA and FQGNSA.